One sample yielded the 17 T cell receptor beta chains listed below, sequenced in a study of shared clonotypes between healthy human individuals. Method: immunoSEQ multiplex PCR; TCRdb's copy keeps in-frame clones and lacks some. The repertoire holds about 2.3 million clones, about 92% seen once, with 0.39% in the top ten. The sample comprised naive CD4+ T cells from PBMCs. The subset denotes: CD45RA+ positively selected. The origin of the receptors is a man aged 18 to 35 in good health. Some clones in this sample may be carry-over from other donors' samples.

The rearrangement links TRBV7-2 to TRBJ2-2; D gene ambiguous. CDR3 size: 15 residues. The ends were cut back, 1 base at V and 3 bases at J, with 9 bases in the middle. CDR1 is SGHTA and CDR2 is FQGNSA in the germline V gene. The CDR3: CASSLGLGYTGELFF. Written as DNA, the CDR3 is TGTGCCAGCAGCTTAGGCCTAGGATACACCGGGGAGCTGTTTTTT.

The CDR3 here is CASSLGDSSTDTQYF. The DNA for the CDR3 is TGTGCCAGCAGCTTAGGGGATTCTAGCACAGATACGCAGTATTTT. The gene calls are TRBV7-9 and TRBJ2-3; no clear D gene. Trimming cost V 1 base and J 0 bases, with 8 bases left between them. Germline V lookup: CDR1 SEHNR, CDR2 FQNEAQ (reference sequence). The CDR3 is 15 amino acids.

The chain has TRBV4-2 and TRBJ2-2, with a tentative D call TRBD2 (5 bases). The CDR3 consists of 17 residues. Looked up from germline, CDR1 is LGHNA and CDR2 is YNFKEQ. Trimming left V 4 bases short and J 3 bases short, with 18 bases between. The DNA for the CDR3 is TGTGCCAGCAGCCGGAACGTCGTAGCGACGGACACCGGGGAGCTGTTTTTT. It specifies CASSRNVVATDTGELFF.

The V gene is TRBV28, the J gene TRBJ2-6; no firm D call. Trimming took off 1 base at V and 1 base at J, with 8 bases between the two ends. The germline gives CDR1 MDHEN, CDR2 SYDVKM. The length of the CDR3 is 16 residues. CDR3 loop: CASSLYRYSGANVLTF. The CDR3 bases are TGTGCCAGCAGTTTATATCGCTATTCTGGGGCCAACGTCCTGACTTTC.

The CDR3 DNA follows: TGTGCCAGCAGCTTAGCGTGGGGCCCCCGGGACAACCAAGAGACCCAGTACTTC. Translated: CASSLAWGPRDNQETQYF. V usage is TRBV7-9 and J usage is TRBJ2-5, with D possibly matching TRBD1 (6 bases). CDR3 length: 18 amino acids. Germline V gene lookup returns CDR1 SEHNR and CDR2 FQNEAQ (reference sequence). With 0 bases removed from V and 0 bases from J, the gap between germline ends came to 17 bases.

This clone was found a few times. The V gene is TRBV19, the J gene TRBJ2-1; TRBD2 matches 11 bases. With V trimmed by 5 bases and J by 0 bases, 6 bases remained unmatched. Germline CDR1 and CDR2: LNHDA and SQIVND (reference sequence). The CDR3 has 17 amino acids. The CDR3 region has the DNA TGTGCCAGTAGTCCCTTAGCGGGAGGGCCCTCCTACAATGAGCAGTTCTTC. This encodes CASSPLAGGPSYNEQFF. Using reference TRBV19 and TRBJ2-1 for the parts outside the CDR3, the full variable domain is DGGITQSPKYLFRKEGQNVTLSCEQNLNHDAMYWYRQDPGQGLRLIYYSQIVNDFQKGDIAEGYSVSREKKESFPLTVTSAQKNPTAFYLCASSPLAGGPSYNEQFFGPGTRLTVL.

This clone occurred once. The chain carries TRBV25-1 and TRBJ2-5; possible D gene TRBD2, 5 bases. The CDR3 loop spans 14 amino acids. Per the germline V gene, CDR1 is MGHDK and CDR2 is SYGVNS. Deletions cut 2 bases from V and 5 bases from J, with 12 bases between. The CDR3 sequence: CASSENRGLETQYF. CDR3 DNA sequence: TGTGCCAGCAGTGAAAATCGGGGTTTGGAGACCCAGTACTTC.

The chain joins TRBV7-3 to TRBJ2-2, with 10 bases lining up with TRBD2. CDR1 SGHTA and CDR2 FQGTGA come from the germline V gene. This CDR3 has 16 amino acids. J gave up 0 bases and V 5 bases, and 3 bases lay outside the gene matches. Here the CDR3 DNA reads TGTGCCAGCAGCGACACTAGCGGGGCGAACACCGGGGAGCTGTTTTTT. This codes for CASSDTSGANTGELFF.

The chain employs TRBV7-9 and TRBJ1-1, with 8 bases that match TRBD1. Trimming removed 5 bases from V and 7 bases from J; junction bases left unmatched: 9. The CDR3 has 14 residues. From germline, CDR1 is SEHNR and CDR2 FQNEAQ (reference sequence). DNA of the CDR3: TGTGCCAGCAGCGTTCAGGGGGCGTCATATGAAGCTTTCTTT. Translation: CASSVQGASYEAFF.

The chain links TRBV28 to TRBJ1-2; D ambiguous. Trimming shortened V by 2 bases and J by 6 bases, and 10 bases separated the two germline ends. CDR1 is MDHEN, CDR2 SYDVKM, per germline. The CDR3 loop spans 13 amino acids. This chain's CDR3 is CASSLTPQNGYTF. The CDR3 DNA sequence: TGTGCCAGCAGTTTAACCCCGCAAAATGGCTACACCTTC.

This clone was seen just once. The chain joins TRBV5-5 to TRBJ2-7; D is unclear. Between the trimmed V and J ends, which lost 1 base and 3 bases, there was a span of 5 bases. Germline CDR1 is SGHKS and CDR2 is YYEKEE (reference sequence). This CDR3 spans 12 amino acids. CDR3 coding DNA: TGTGCCAGCAGCTTGTACGGCTACGAGCAGTACTTC. Protein: CASSLYGYEQYF. The variable domain in full, with the rest retrieved from reference TRBV5-5 and TRBJ2-7, is DAGVTQSPTHLIKTRGQQVTLRCSPISGHKSVSWYQQVLGQGPQFIFQYYEKEERGRGNFPDRFSARQFPNYSSELNVNALLLGDSALYLCASSLYGYEQYFGPGTRLTVT.

The chain couples TRBV7-2 to TRBJ1-2, with D unresolved. V lost 3 bases, J lost 3 bases, and 14 bases lay in between. The length of the CDR3 is 15 residues. In germline, CDR1 is SGHTA, CDR2 FQGNSA. The CDR3 loop reads CASSLGAGWDYGYTF. The DNA for the CDR3 is TGTGCCAGCAGCTTGGGCGCAGGTTGGGACTATGGCTACACCTTC. Based on the CDR3 plus reference TRBV7-2 and TRBJ1-2, the full variable domain is GAGVSQSPSNKVTEKGKDVELRCDPISGHTALYWYRQSLGQGLEFLIYFQGNSAPDKSGLPSDRFSAERTGGSVSTLTIQRTQQEDSAVYLCASSLGAGWDYGYTFGSGTRLTVV.

Turning to this clone: The sample holds other DNA sequences that translate to the same CDR3. CDR3 loop: CASSLEAGGEQYF. As DNA, the CDR3 is TGCGCCAGCAGCTTGGAGGCAGGGGGTGAGCAGTACTTC. The gene calls are TRBV5-1 and TRBJ2-7; 7 positions agree with TRBD1. Per the germline V gene, CDR1 is SGHRS and CDR2 is YFSETQ. Trimming took 0 bases from V and 7 from J; bases not matched to a gene: 4. The CDR3 consists of 13 residues.

This clone was found once. The rearrangement joins TRBV29-1 to TRBJ2-1, with D possibly TRBD2 on 6 matching bases. Germline lookup yields CDR1 SQVTM and CDR2 ANQGSEA. CDR3 length equals 11 residues. Between the trimmed V and J ends, which lost 6 bases and 9 bases, there was a span of 12 bases. The CDR3 sequence: CSVHSGSEQFF. DNA of the CDR3: TGCAGCGTCCATAGCGGAAGTGAGCAGTTCTTC.

This clone was detected once. This chain uses TRBV2 with TRBJ1-6; D not certain. Germline V lookup: CDR1 SNHLY, CDR2 FYNNEI. V lost 4 bases to trimming and J lost 10 bases, with 14 bases between them. The CDR3 runs 14 residues. Here the CDR3 DNA reads TGTGCCAGCAGTGCGATAGGGAACGGATCACCCCTCCACTTT. Translated: CASSAIGNGSPLHF.

This sequence joins TRBV30 and TRBJ2-5, with D unclear. The CDR3 extends over 12 amino acids. The germline V and J ends were trimmed by 1 base and 9 bases, with 12 bases remaining between them. CDR1 is GTSNPN, CDR2 SVGIG, per germline (reference sequence). This chain's CDR3 is CAWSEPPLAQYF. The CDR3 DNA reads TGTGCCTGGAGTGAACCTCCCTTGGCCCAGTACTTC. The variable domain in full, with the rest retrieved from reference TRBV30 and TRBJ2-5, is SQTIHQWPATLVQPVGSPLSLECTVEGTSNPNLYWYRQAAGRGLQLLFYSVGIGQISSEVPQNLSASRPQDRQFILSSKKLLLSDSGFYLCAWSEPPLAQYFGPGTRLLVL.

This chain uses TRBV4-1 with TRBJ1-5; 7 bases map to TRBD1. This CDR3 is built from 16 residues. The J segment lost 4 bases and the V segment lost 0 bases, leaving 6 bases of the junction unmatched. The germline gives CDR1 MGHRA, CDR2 YSYEKL. The CDR3 loop reads CASSQEMQGGNQPQHF. DNA for the CDR3: TGCGCCAGCAGCCAAGAAATGCAGGGGGGAAATCAGCCCCAGCATTTT.